This T cell receptor beta chain was obtained from a study of T cells in Graves' hyperthyroidism and ophthalmopathy. The source material, RNA transcripts, was used to amplify TCR beta CDR3 regions. A set of HTBI primers served as the primers for a first-round RT-PCR of the TCR CDR3. Each CDR3 protein is one row after TCRdb ran MiXCR on the multiplex PCR reads. Of 600,000 to 650,000 distinct CDR3 sequences in the sample, about 20% were seen once. Germline V gene sequence: CDR1 MDHEN, CDR2 SYDVKM. J gave up 7 bases and V 1 base, and 9 bases lay outside the gene matches. CDR3 length: 17 amino acids. Study conclusions and caveats: Ophthalmopathy was separated from stable hyperthyroidism by a 13 V-J model.

This clonotype was seen repeatedly, ten times or more. The target antigen is unknown. J is TRBJ2-2 and V is TRBV28; 10 nucleotides match TRBD2. This receptor was obtained from a man aged 30 to 39 with Graves' ophthalmopathy. The sample was blood. CDR3 sequence reads: CASSLSGSGRTSGELFF. CDR3 bases: TGTGCCAGCAGTTTATCCGGTAGCGGGAGGACAAGCGGGGAGCTGTTTTTT.